This TCR beta chain originates from a study of blood T cell repertoires in COVID-19. Across the whole study: Whether acute or convalescent, the COVID-19 samples came from the United States, Italy and Spain.

Cohorts were determined from participant-reported clinical history. The protocol was immunoSEQ multiplex PCR, while the TCRdb copy is restricted to in-frame clones and leaves out a portion. The sample holds approximately 150,000 clones, roughly 84% seen once. Germline assignment: CDR1 SGDLS and CDR2 YYNGEE. The length of the CDR3 is 14 residues. Between the trimmed V and J ends, which lost 0 bases and 4 bases, there was a span of 10 bases. Sequencing was carried out using PBMCs or T cells enriched from blood (not recorded which). This chain joins TRBV9 and TRBJ1-2; TRBD1 is a possible D gene (6 bases). This sequence was found in a man aged 55-75 years who had recovered from COVID-19. CDR3 bases: TGTGCCAGCAGCGTAGACAACAGGGCCTATGGCTACACCTTC. The encoded protein is CASSVDNRAYGYTF.